This T cell receptor beta chain was retrieved from a study of cytomegalovirus exposure and HLA in healthy donors. The overall study: An early data release held tens of millions of unique TCRs from HLA-typed donors.

Findings and caveats of the study: By a later analysis, the bulk of CMV-associated TCR beta chains appeared HLA-restricted. An analysis that was carried out later associated 15,000 to 20,000 TCR beta sequences with HLA alleles at 0.05 false discovery rate. Earlier findings revealed that most TCR beta V segments proved productive either about 87% or about 30% of the time.

This clone turned up a few times. Its antigen remains unidentified. Germline V gives CDR1 SEHNR, CDR2 FQNEAQ (reference sequence). The CDR3 length is 14 residues. Losses at the gene ends were 8 bases for V and 6 bases for J; bases not matched to a gene: 8. PCR involved 60 Vbeta and 13 Jbeta primers. The data were produced by immunoSEQ multiplex PCR, yet TCRdb's version contains in-frame clones alone and is incomplete. The sample holds 150,000 to 200,000 clones, roughly 80% seen once. The genes are TRBV7-9 and TRBJ2-1; TRBD2 matches at 9 bases. The specimen was PBMCs. This TCR was sampled from a female donor in good health and CMV-seronegative. The chain's CDR3 is CASPSGTRGNEQFF. CDR3 coding DNA: TGTGCCAGCCCTAGCGGGACCCGAGGCAATGAGCAGTTCTTC. The full variable domain, rest sourced from reference TRBV7-9 and TRBJ2-1, is DTGVSQNPRHKITKRGQNVTFRCDPISEHNRLYWYRQTLGQGPEFLTYFQNEAQLEKSRLLSDRFSAERPKGSFSTLEIQRTEQGDSAMYLCASPSGTRGNEQFFGPGTRLTVL.